This T cell receptor beta chain was recorded in a study of CD8+CD57+ T cells in acquired aplastic anemia. Study-wide background: CD4+ and CD8+ cells, once sorted, gave DNA averaging roughly 3.2 ug. General observations from the study: For CD8+ Simpson's diversity, patients and controls showed no significant difference.

V shed 1 base, J shed 5 bases, and the junction held 5 bases outside the gene matches. This CDR3 comprises 15 residues. From germline, CDR1 is LGHDT and CDR2 YNNKEL (reference sequence). This clonotype was recorded a few times. Its antigen is currently unknown. Both TCR beta VDJ combination and CDR3 sequence profiling were carried out. Genomic DNA was the template for this profiling. TCRdb reprocessed the reads via MiXCR and lists one record per CDR3 protein. The data show about 180,000 distinct CDR3 sequences, 45% to 50% seen once. This chain connects TRBV3-1 to TRBJ2-3; 8 bases match TRBD1. Sequenced material: sorted CD4+, CD8+, or CD8+CD57+ T cells (not recorded which) from PBMCs. The receptor's source is a human donor in good health. The CDR3 spells CASSQATRGRDTQYF. The CDR3, as DNA: TGTGCCAGCAGCCAAGCCACCAGGGGGCGAGATACGCAGTATTTT.